This T cell receptor beta chain was recovered during a study of shared clonotypes between healthy human individuals. Study-level points and caveats: The researchers took only blood, and tissue repertoires probably look different.

In the case of this clone: Its target is unknown.

The CDR3 extends over 14 amino acids. With 1 base clipped from V and 3 bases from J, the junction kept 1 base outside the gene matches. Germline CDR1 is GTSNPN and CDR2 is SVGIG (reference sequence). The authors' processing: As immunoSEQ supplied junction-only sequences (without quality scores), filtering differed. Libraries were prepared by immunoSEQ multiplex PCR; TCRdb keeps only in-frame clonotypes and omits some of them. V, J and clone size reflect that table, while D and trimming were determined from the DNA. The sample shows nearly 2 million clones, approximately 95% of them seen only once. As defined, naive CD8 cells were CD45RO-negative and positively selected for CCR7, with terminally differentiated effector memory CD45RA+ cells excluded.

The sequence was collected from a man in his late teens or twenties in good health. Specimen: naive CD8+ T cells sorted from blood. The chain recombines TRBV30 with TRBJ2-1; 9 nucleotides match TRBD2. The CDR3 DNA is TGTGCCTGGAGTGGCGGGGGGGACTACAATGAGCAGTTCTTC. Amino acid sequence: CAWSGGGDYNEQFF.